This T cell receptor (beta chain) was sequenced during a study of T cells in localized non-small cell lung cancer (dated by TCRdb to 2020 to 2021). The study in broad terms: T cell repertoires of 236 early-stage NSCLC patients were analyzed, with tumors being compared against uninvolved tumor-adjacent lungs. The cohort consisted of a few hundred treatment-naive NSCLC patients whose localized lung tumors had been resected. The mean age of the NSCLC patients was roughly 70 years, with roughly 120 men and about a hundred women. Points the paper makes about the study in general: Because the study design was exploratory, TCR variables were selected using unadjusted p-values without false-discovery rate correction. Of the top 100 tumor clones, a median of approximately 60 were detected in paired uninvolved adjacent lung; approximately 28 were also among that lung's top 100. Multi-region tumor sequencing was not performed, so intratumor heterogeneity could not be excluded. Longer overall survival was associated with higher T cell density in blood, whereas shorter survival was associated with higher clonality in adjacent lung. Uninvolved tumor-adjacent lung showed the highest T cell clonality, higher than tumor, which suggests more focused antigenic responses in the uninvolved tumor-adjacent lung.

Trimming takes 5 bases from V and 4 bases from J, and the germline ends sit 15 bases apart. The CDR3 runs 15 amino acids, cysteine and phenylalanine included. CDR3 DNA only is kept here, 45 bases in frame from base 1. CDR1 and CDR2 (SNHLY, FYNNEI) derive from the germline V gene. At diagnosis, tumor, uninvolved tumor-adjacent lung and peripheral blood were collected and then preserved as a mix of FFPE and fresh-frozen material. This clone showed up just a few times. This receptor's antigen is unknown. No base-level quality is on record; no much larger clone is a single base apart. TCR beta CDR3 regions were sequenced from DNA using the immunoSEQ Assay. Regarding the original processing steps: To compute T cell density, TCR beta template counts were normalized to usable DNA, which was estimated by amplifying housekeeping genes. Richness was estimated with the preseqR package, extrapolating to 400,000 templates for PBMC samples and 120,000 templates for tissue samples. Clonality was defined by subtracting Pielou's evenness from one. Differential abundance testing on productive amino-acid clonotypes, with a minimum total count of 5 and an alpha of 0.1, was used to identify tissue-enriched TCRs. The Jaccard Index and the Morisita Overlap Index were used to measure how much the repertoires overlapped between compartments. GLIPH grouped TCR beta CDR3s together with public tetramer-defined viral CDR3s, and a viral motif had to include at least three viral sequences and also show V-gene enrichment. TCRdb limited this immuneACCESS table to in-frame rearrangements with V and J called. A share of clones is missing; checked studies link under half to unresolved V genes, and the rest is unexplained. V, J and clone size were drawn from that table, and D and trimming were deduced from the DNA. This sample is represented by about 3,700 clones; under 30% of them were singletons. Approximately 8.6% of the sample belongs to the ten largest clones.

The rearrangement combines TRBV2 with TRBJ1-5; too little of a D gene remains to name it. The sample was lung tumor tissue, taken before any cancer treatment. The sequence derives from a woman between 40 and 69 years old with stage I lung adenocarcinoma. Read as DNA, the sequence is TGTGCCAGCAGTCAGAACCCGGTGGAAAATCAGCCCCAGCATTTT. Protein translation: CASSQNPVENQPQHF.